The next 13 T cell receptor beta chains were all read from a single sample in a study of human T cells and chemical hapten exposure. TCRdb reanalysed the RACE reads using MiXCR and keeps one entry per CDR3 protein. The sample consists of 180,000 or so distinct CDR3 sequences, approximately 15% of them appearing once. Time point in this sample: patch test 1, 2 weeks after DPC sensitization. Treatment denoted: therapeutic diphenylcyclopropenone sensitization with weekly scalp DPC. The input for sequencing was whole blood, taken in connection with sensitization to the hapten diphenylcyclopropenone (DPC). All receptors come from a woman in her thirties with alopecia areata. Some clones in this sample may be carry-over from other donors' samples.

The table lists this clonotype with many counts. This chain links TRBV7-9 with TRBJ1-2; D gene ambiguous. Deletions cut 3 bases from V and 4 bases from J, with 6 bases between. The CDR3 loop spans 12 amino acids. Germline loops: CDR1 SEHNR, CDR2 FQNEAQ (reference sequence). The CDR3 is CASSFLSYGYTF. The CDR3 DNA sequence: TGTGCCAGCAGCTTTTTATCCTATGGCTACACCTTC.

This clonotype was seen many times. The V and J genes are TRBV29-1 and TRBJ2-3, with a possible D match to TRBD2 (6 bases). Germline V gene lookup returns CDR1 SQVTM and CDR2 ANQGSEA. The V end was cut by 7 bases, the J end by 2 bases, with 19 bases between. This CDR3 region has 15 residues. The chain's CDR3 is CSAFRDSRYTDTQYF. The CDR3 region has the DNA TGCAGCGCTTTCCGGGACTCGCGATACACAGATACGCAGTATTTT.

This CDR3 reads CASSTVAGGGWTGELFF. The CDR3 DNA reads as TGTGCCAGTAGTACCGTAGCGGGCGGAGGTTGGACCGGGGAGCTGTTTTTT. J is TRBJ2-2 and V is TRBV19, with 7 bases aligning to TRBD2. This CDR3 has 17 residues. J was trimmed by 5 bases and V by 4 bases; bases with no gene match: 13. The germline V gene encodes CDR1 LNHDA and CDR2 SQIVND (reference sequence).

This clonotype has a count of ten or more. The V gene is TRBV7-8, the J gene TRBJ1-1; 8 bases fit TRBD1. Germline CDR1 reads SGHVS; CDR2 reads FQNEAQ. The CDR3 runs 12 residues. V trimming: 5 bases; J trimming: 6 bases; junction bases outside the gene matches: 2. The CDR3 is CASSPGGPEAFF. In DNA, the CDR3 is TGTGCCAGCAGCCCAGGGGGCCCTGAAGCTTTCTTT.

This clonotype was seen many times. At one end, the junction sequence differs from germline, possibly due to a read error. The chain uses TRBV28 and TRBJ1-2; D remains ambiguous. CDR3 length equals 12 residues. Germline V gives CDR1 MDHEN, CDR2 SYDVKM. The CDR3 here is CASSPPARVAFF. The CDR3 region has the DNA TGTGCCAGCAGTCCGCCGGCGAGGGTAGCGTTCTTC.

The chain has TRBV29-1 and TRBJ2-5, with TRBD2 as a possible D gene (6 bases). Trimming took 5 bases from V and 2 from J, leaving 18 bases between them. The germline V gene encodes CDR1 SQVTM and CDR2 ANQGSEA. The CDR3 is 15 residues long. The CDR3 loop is CSVWYAEGRQETQYF. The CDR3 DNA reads TGCAGCGTTTGGTATGCGGAGGGGAGGCAAGAGACCCAGTACTTC.

The CDR3 DNA reads as TGCAGTGCTAGAGATCTCGGGCAGCTACAACTCATCCCTAACTATGGCTACACCTTC. Its protein product is CSARDLGQLQLIPNYGYTF. This chain uses TRBV20-1 with TRBJ1-2; D not certain. The CDR3 is made up of 19 amino acids. Germline lookup yields CDR1 DFQATT and CDR2 SNEGSKA (reference sequence). Trimming cost V 0 bases and J 0 bases, with 23 bases left between them.

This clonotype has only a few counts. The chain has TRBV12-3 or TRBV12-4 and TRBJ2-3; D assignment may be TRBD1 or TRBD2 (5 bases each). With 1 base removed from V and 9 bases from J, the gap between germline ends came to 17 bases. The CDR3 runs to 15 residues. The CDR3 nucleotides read TGTGCCAGCAGTTTAGGGGACCGCGCCCCTGGGACGCAGTATTTT. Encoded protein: CASSLGDRAPGTQYF.

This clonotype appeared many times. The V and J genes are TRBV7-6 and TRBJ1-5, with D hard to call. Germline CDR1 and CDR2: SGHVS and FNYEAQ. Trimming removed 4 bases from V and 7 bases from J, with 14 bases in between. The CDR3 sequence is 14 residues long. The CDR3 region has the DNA TGTGCCAGCAGCTCCACATCTCTCGGGCAGCCCCAGCATTTT. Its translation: CASSSTSLGQPQHF.

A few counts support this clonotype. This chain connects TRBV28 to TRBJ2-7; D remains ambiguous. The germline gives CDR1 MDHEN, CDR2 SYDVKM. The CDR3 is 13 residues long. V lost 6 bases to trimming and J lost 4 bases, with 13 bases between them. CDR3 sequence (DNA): TGTGCCAGCAGCCAAGGGTGGTCGTACGAGCAGTACTTC. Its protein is CASSQGWSYEQYF.

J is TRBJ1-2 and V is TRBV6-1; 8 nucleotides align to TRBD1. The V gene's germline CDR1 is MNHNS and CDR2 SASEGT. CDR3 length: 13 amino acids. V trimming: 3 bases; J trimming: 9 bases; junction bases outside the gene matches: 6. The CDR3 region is CASSDADRARYTF. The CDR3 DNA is TGTGCCAGCAGTGACGCGGACAGGGCTCGCTACACCTTC.

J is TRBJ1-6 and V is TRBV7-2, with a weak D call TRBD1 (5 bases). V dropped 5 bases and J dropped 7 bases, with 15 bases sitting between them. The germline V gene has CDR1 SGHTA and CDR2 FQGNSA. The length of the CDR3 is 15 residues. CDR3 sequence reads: CASSPGRAGNSPLHF. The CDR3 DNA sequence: TGTGCCAGCAGCCCAGGCAGGGCAGGGAATTCACCCCTCCACTTT.

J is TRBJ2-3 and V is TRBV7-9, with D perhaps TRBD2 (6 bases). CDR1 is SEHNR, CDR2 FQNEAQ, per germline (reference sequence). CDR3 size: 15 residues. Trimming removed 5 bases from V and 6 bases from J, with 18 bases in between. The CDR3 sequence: CASSPGGTLSDTQYF. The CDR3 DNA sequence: TGTGCCAGCAGCCCTGGGGGGACCCTCAGTGATACGCAGTATTTT.